This T cell receptor beta chain was sequenced during a study of T cell repertoires in cytomegalovirus infection. At the level of the study: Alongside well-studied HLA-B-restricted CMV epitopes, recently identified HLA-C-restricted CMV epitopes were also used. Evidence of both CMV infection and a matching HLA type came from public TCR beta signatures.

Trimming removed 2 bases from V and 1 base from J; junction bases left unmatched: 8. The V gene's germline CDR1 is LGHNA and CDR2 YSLEER. This CDR3 region has 16 residues. Study conclusions and caveats: Clonotype analysis showed dominance of the ex vivo response by HLA-C-restricted CMV-specific TCR beta clonotypes.

MiXCR was run by TCRdb on the reads, yielding one entry per CDR3 protein. The sample gives approximately 83,000 distinct CDR3 sequences, approximately 24% of which show up once; approximately 49% is in the top ten. This clonotype was picked up a small number of times. The antigen is undetermined. The chain combines TRBV4-3 with TRBJ2-7; 7 bases fit TRBD1. This TCR derives from a human donor in good health (CMV status not recorded). Some clones in this sample may be carry-over from other donors' samples. The sequencing used CD8+ T cells from cultured PBMCs, collected from culture after CMV antigen stimulation. The CDR3 here is CASSQNTGATSYEQYF. The CDR3 DNA sequence: TGCGCCAGCAGCCAAAACACAGGGGCGACATCCTACGAGCAGTACTTC.